This is a list of T cell receptor beta chains from one sample in a study of cytomegalovirus exposure and HLA in healthy donors. Generated by immunoSEQ multiplex PCR, the TCRdb table keeps only in-frame clones and is missing some. The sample includes around 56,000 clones, 93% of them seen just once. Sequencing was carried out using PBMCs. The receptors come from a woman under 30 in good health and CMV-seropositive. Each CDR3 is given without its conserved first and last residue. Fields, in order: CDR3 length, V gene, CDR3 protein.

13	TRBV18	ASSPTGGGPETQY
14	TRBV9	ASSPRQYSGANVLT
15	TRBV11-2	ASSLVPPLRGGYEQY
10	TRBV27	ASSQQQGAAF
13	TRBV7-2	ASSLVRFSGETQY
13	TRBV6-5	ASSYSLAGGYEQY
13	TRBV19	ASSMGSTAYNEQF
13	TRBV6-5	ASSYGDRNTGELF
16	TRBV4-2	ASSQEGQGLGINYGYT
13	TRBV6-5	ASSYSYDRVFGYT
17	TRBV14	ASSQRTGTGFSYNSPLH
12	TRBV27	ATSRDEQKNEQF
13	TRBV9	ASSVASGGLYEQY
12	TRBV15	ATSRDGAAYGYT